These 32 T cell receptor beta chains were all obtained from the same sample, sequenced in a study of CD8+CD57+ T cells in acquired aplastic anemia. Genomic DNA served as template for TCR beta VDJ and CDR3 profiling. One entry per CDR3 protein, called by TCRdb with MiXCR from the reads. The table has around 200,000 distinct CDR3 sequences, approximately 52% seen once; the top ten hold around a sixth. The sequenced material came from sorted CD4+, CD8+, or CD8+CD57+ T cells (not recorded which) from PBMCs. The receptors come from a human donor in good health, serving as a control.

A few counts support this clonotype. This CDR3 is CAISESLGQNSSPLHF. The CDR3 region has the DNA TGTGCCATCAGTGAGTCCCTTGGACAAAATAGTTCACCCCTCCACTTT. The J gene is TRBJ1-6, the V gene TRBV10-3, with D possibly matching TRBD1 (5 bases). The ends were cut back, 0 bases at V and 9 bases at J, with 15 bases in the middle. From germline, CDR1 is ENHRY and CDR2 SYGVKD. The CDR3 is 16 amino acids.

This chain links TRBV10-2 with TRBJ1-3; the match to TRBD1 covers 11 bases. J was trimmed by 2 bases and V by 7 bases; bases with no gene match: 7. CDR1 WSHSY and CDR2 SAAADI come from the germline V gene. The CDR3 is 16 amino acids. CDR3 amino acids: CASNAGTGGAGNTIYF. The CDR3 bases are TGCGCCAGCAACGCCGGGACAGGGGGGGCTGGAAACACCATATATTTT.

This clonotype was counted between two and nine times. The DNA is omitted, as the CDR3 cannot be located on it reliably, and the CDR3 follows TCRdb's listing. The chain recombines TRBV7-6 with TRBJ1-1; the table's D call TRBD1 went unverified against the DNA. Germline values: CDR1 SGHVS, CDR2 FNYEAQ. From its first to its last residue, the CDR3 has 22 amino acids. CDR3: CASSLGETQYFGPGFLGTEAFF.

This chain links TRBV4-2 with TRBJ1-4, with a possible D match to TRBD1 (6 bases). The CDR3 sequence is 17 residues long. V lost 5 bases, J lost 7 bases, and 23 bases lay in between. CDR1 is LGHNA, CDR2 YNFKEQ, per germline. Here the CDR3 reads CASSARRGQDLFEKLFF. DNA of the CDR3: TGTGCCAGCAGCGCCCGCCGGGGGCAGGATTTGTTTGAAAAACTGTTTTTT.

This clonotype has a count of ten or more. The chain is built from TRBV6-1 and TRBJ2-2; tentatively, D is TRBD2 (5 bases). The length of the CDR3 is 15 residues. The V and J ends lost 5 bases and 6 bases respectively, with 16 bases between them. Germline-derived CDR1 and CDR2 are MNHNS and SASEGT. CDR3 DNA: TGTGCCAGCAGTCGAAAGCTAGCCATTTCCGGGGAGCTGTTTTTT. This gives the protein CASSRKLAISGELFF.

In DNA form, the CDR3 reads TGCAGTGCCAGCAGCTTGGCAGGGTTTCAGGACACTGAAGCTTTCTTT. It codes for CSASSLAGFQDTEAFF. The V gene is TRBV20-1, the J gene TRBJ1-1; maybe TRBD1 (5 bases). The CDR3 length is 16 residues. V lost 6 bases and J lost 3, with 23 bases in between. The germline gives CDR1 DFQATT, CDR2 SNEGSKA (reference sequence).

This clonotype was detected many times. The chain carries TRBV20-1 and TRBJ1-1; TRBD1 might be the D (6 bases). Germline CDR1 and CDR2: DFQATT and SNEGSKA (reference sequence). Trimming took off 3 bases at V and 3 bases at J, with 8 bases between the two ends. The CDR3 sequence is 12 residues long. This CDR3 reads CSASRQDTEAFF. For the CDR3, the DNA is TGCAGTGCTAGTCGACAGGACACTGAAGCTTTCTTT.

This clonotype is a singleton in its sample. The chain links TRBV20-1 to TRBJ2-5; 7 positions agree with TRBD1. The germline V gene encodes CDR1 DFQATT and CDR2 SNEGSKA (reference sequence). With V trimmed by 2 bases and J by 5 bases, 8 bases remained unmatched. The CDR3 totals 14 residues. The chain's CDR3 is CSARRARGSETQYF. CDR3 bases: TGCAGTGCTAGACGGGCCAGGGGGAGTGAGACCCAGTACTTC.

This clonotype was seen only once. Mismatch with germline at one junction end may stem from a read error. V gene TRBV10-3 combines with J gene TRBJ1-2, with D perhaps TRBD1 (5 bases). Germline lookup yields CDR1 ENHRY and CDR2 SYGVKD. The CDR3 extends over 13 amino acids. The CDR3 protein is CAIREDSNYGCTF. CDR3 nucleotides: TGTGCCATCAGGGAAGACAGTAACTATGGCTGCACCTTC.

J is TRBJ2-1 and V is TRBV7-9; D not certain. Germline CDR1 and CDR2: SEHNR and FQNEAQ (reference sequence). The ends were cut back, 5 bases at V and 10 bases at J, with 9 bases in the middle. CDR3 size: 11 residues. Here the CDR3 reads CASSPAYEQFF. The CDR3 DNA is TGTGCCAGCAGCCCCGCATACGAGCAGTTCTTC.

The rearrangement joins TRBV7-3 to TRBJ1-2, with D possibly being TRBD1 (6 bases). The CDR3 has 14 residues. V lost 1 base and J 6 bases, leaving 12 bases between the germline ends. CDR1 and CDR2 (germline): SGHTA, FQGTGA. The CDR3 nucleotides are TGTGCCAGCAGCTTAAACAGGGACGGTGATGGCTACACCTTC. Translating gives CASSLNRDGDGYTF.

This clonotype was seen a handful of times. The CDR3 reads CASSRQGRGYTF. The DNA for the CDR3 is TGTGCCAGTAGTAGACAGGGGCGAGGCTACACCTTC. The V call is TRBV19, the J call TRBJ1-2; 8 nucleotides align to TRBD1. The V and J ends lost 4 bases and 8 bases, in that order; junction bases with no gene match: 3. The germline V gene has CDR1 LNHDA and CDR2 SQIVND (reference sequence). The CDR3 extends over 12 amino acids.

This clonotype was observed many times. This rearrangement joins TRBV19 to TRBJ2-1; D gene ambiguous. The CDR3 length is 16 residues. Germline loops: CDR1 LNHDA, CDR2 SQIVND (reference sequence). V lost 9 bases to trimming and J lost 0 bases, with 18 bases between them. DNA of the CDR3: TGTGCCAGCTCCGGAATTCGGGCGAGCTCCTACAATGAGCAGTTCTTC. It specifies CASSGIRASSYNEQFF.

The gene calls are TRBV7-9 and TRBJ1-2; D is unclear. Germline-derived CDR1 and CDR2 are SEHNR and FQNEAQ (reference sequence). Deletions cut 5 bases from V and 2 bases from J, with 9 bases between. The CDR3 has 13 amino acids. CDR3 nucleotide sequence: TGTGCCAGCAGCAAACATATGAACTATGGCTACACCTTC. Amino acid sequence: CASSKHMNYGYTF.

The chain carries TRBV7-8 and TRBJ1-2, with D possibly matching TRBD1 (6 bases). The V end lost 4 bases, the J end lost 2 bases, and 29 bases lay between the germline ends. This CDR3 has 20 amino acids. Per germline, CDR1 SGHVS and CDR2 FQNEAQ. The CDR3 here is CASSSGGLALAGDMNYGYTF. The DNA of the CDR3 is TGTGCCAGCAGCTCAGGCGGTCTGGCGCTAGCGGGGGACATGAACTATGGCTACACCTTC.

The rearrangement links TRBV6-5 to TRBJ2-7; D is possibly TRBD2 (6 bases). The CDR3 totals 13 residues. V was pared by 8 bases and J by 5 bases, with 16 bases between. In germline, CDR1 is MNHEY, CDR2 SVGAGI. CDR3 protein: CASGRGGPHEQYF. The CDR3 coding sequence is TGTGCCAGCGGTAGGGGAGGCCCACACGAGCAGTACTTC.

This clonotype was observed many times. The chain couples TRBV28 to TRBJ1-5; D perhaps matches TRBD1 (6 bases). Germline CDR1 and CDR2: MDHEN and SYDVKM. Trimming removed 5 bases from V and 5 bases from J, with 16 bases in between. There are 15 residues in the CDR3. The CDR3 loop is CASSPTGTFYQPQHF. The CDR3 DNA follows: TGTGCCAGCAGTCCAACCGGGACATTCTATCAGCCCCAGCATTTT.

This clonotype was detected only a few times. V is TRBV20-1 and J is TRBJ2-7, with 10 positions matching TRBD1. The CDR3 spans 15 residues. CDR1 and CDR2 (germline): DFQATT, SNEGSKA (reference sequence). J gave up 7 bases and V 0 bases, and 9 bases lay outside the gene matches. CDR3 coding DNA: TGCAGTGCTAGAGAAGGGACAGGGGATTCGGGGGAGCAGTACTTC. Encoded protein: CSAREGTGDSGEQYF.

This chain connects TRBV19 to TRBJ2-7; TRBD1 might be the D (5 bases). This CDR3 contains 12 residues. V dropped 5 bases and J dropped 5 bases, with 10 bases sitting between them. CDR1 and CDR2 (germline): LNHDA, SQIVND (reference sequence). CDR3 amino acids: CASSRQGDEQYF. The CDR3 DNA reads as TGTGCCAGTAGTCGGCAGGGCGACGAGCAGTACTTC.

This clonotype was detected many times. The chain recombines TRBV7-9 with TRBJ1-4; 9 bases are a match to TRBD1. In germline, CDR1 is SEHNR, CDR2 FQNEAQ (reference sequence). This CDR3 is built from 15 residues. J lost 8 bases, V lost 3 bases, and 7 bases had no gene match. The CDR3 reads CASSLAGTGSEKLFF. The CDR3 DNA sequence: TGTGCCAGCAGCTTGGCCGGGACAGGGTCAGAAAAACTGTTTTTT.

There are a few counts of this clonotype. The rearrangement links TRBV28 to TRBJ1-2, with D maybe TRBD1 (5 bases). This CDR3 is built from 16 residues. The germline V and J ends were trimmed by 3 bases and 4 bases, with 18 bases remaining between them. Germline V gene sequence: CDR1 MDHEN, CDR2 SYDVKM. This CDR3 reads CASSFAGALKGYGYTF. The DNA of the CDR3 is TGTGCCAGCAGTTTCGCCGGGGCCTTAAAAGGCTATGGCTACACCTTC.

The chain links TRBV29-1 to TRBJ2-3; D ambiguous. Germline CDR1 SQVTM, CDR2 ANQGSEA. CDR3 length equals 13 residues. The V end lost 6 bases, the J end lost 1 base, and 11 bases lay between the germline ends. The CDR3: CSVALGGTDTQYF. CDR3 DNA: TGCAGCGTAGCCTTAGGCGGCACAGATACGCAGTATTTT.

A note on this clonotype: One junction end disagrees with the germline gene, perhaps due to a read error. The rearrangement uses TRBV15 and TRBJ2-1, with 9 bases that match TRBD1. Looked up from germline, CDR1 is LNHNV and CDR2 is YYDKDF (reference sequence). This CDR3 spans 14 amino acids. CDR3 sequence reads: CVTSRDRDYNEQFF. CDR3 DNA sequence: TGTGTCACCAGCAGGGACAGGGACTACAATGAGCAGTTCTTC.

This clonotype was seen many times. The chain is built from TRBV6-5 and TRBJ1-4; D ambiguous. Trimming pared 2 bases from V and 2 bases from J, leaving 6 bases between. Per the germline V gene, CDR1 is MNHEY and CDR2 is SVGAGI. This CDR3 is built from 14 residues. CDR3 in amino acids: CASSYRATNEKLFF. CDR3 DNA: TGTGCCAGCAGTTACAGGGCGACTAATGAAAAACTGTTTTTT.

This clonotype was detected a few times. The J gene is TRBJ2-5, the V gene TRBV20-1; TRBD2 might be the D (5 bases). V lost 5 bases and J lost 1, with 11 bases in between. The CDR3 has 13 amino acids. Germline V gene data show CDR1 as DFQATT and CDR2 as SNEGSKA (reference sequence). CDR3 amino acids: CSAVQRTQETQYF. The CDR3 DNA reads as TGCAGTGCTGTCCAGCGGACCCAAGAGACCCAGTACTTC.

The chain uses TRBV10-3 and TRBJ1-2, with no clear D. The ends were cut back, 3 bases at V and 0 bases at J, with 8 bases in the middle. Germline CDR1 ENHRY, CDR2 SYGVKD. This CDR3 has 14 residues. CDR3 bases: TGTGCCATCAGTGAAAGAGGGCCTAACTATGGCTACACCTTC. This codes for CAISERGPNYGYTF.

This clonotype was counted many times. For the CDR3, the DNA is TGCGCCAGCAGCCAACAGATGGGGGCGTCTGGGGCCAACGTCCTGACTTTC. It translates to CASSQQMGASGANVLTF. V is TRBV4-3 and J is TRBJ2-6; tentative D call: TRBD1 (6 bases). Deletions cut 2 bases from V and 1 base from J, with 12 bases between. Germline CDR1 is LGHNA and CDR2 is YSLEER. The CDR3 sequence is 17 residues long.

This clonotype occurred a few times. The V call is TRBV19, the J call TRBJ2-7; 7 bases agree with TRBD2. The CDR3 spans 14 residues. J lost 3 bases, V lost 6 bases, and 8 bases had no gene match. Germline-derived CDR1 and CDR2 are LNHDA and SQIVND (reference sequence). CDR3 amino acids: CASSPRGSNYEQYF. CDR3 in DNA: TGTGCCAGTAGCCCTCGCGGGAGTAACTACGAGCAGTACTTC.

This clonotype was seen ten or more times. The gene calls are TRBV10-3 and TRBJ2-5; TRBD2 matches at 13 bases. Germline values: CDR1 ENHRY, CDR2 SYGVKD. The CDR3 contains 14 residues. With V trimmed by 10 bases and J by 5 bases, 7 bases remained unmatched. The DNA of the CDR3 is TGTGCCACCGCGACTAGCGGGGGGCCGGAGACCCAGTACTTC. It yields the protein CATATSGGPETQYF.

The gene calls are TRBV7-8 and TRBJ1-1; D not resolved. Deletions cut 2 bases from V and 2 bases from J, with 6 bases between. CDR3 size: 13 residues. Germline V gene data show CDR1 as SGHVS and CDR2 as FQNEAQ. The CDR3 DNA sequence: TGTGCCAGCAGCTTAAGCGGAAACACTGAAGCTTTCTTT. It encodes CASSLSGNTEAFF.

About this clonotype itself: The germline gene is not matched at one end of the junction; a read error may be the cause. This chain joins TRBV20-1 and TRBJ2-7, with D possibly TRBD1 on 6 matching bases. The germline gives CDR1 DFQATT, CDR2 SNEGSKA (reference sequence). CDR3 length: 13 residues. Here the CDR3 reads CSAKDSYNPPLHF. CDR3 nucleotide sequence: TGCAGTGCTAAGGACAGTTATAATCCACCCCTCCACTTC.

This sequence joins TRBV10-2 and TRBJ2-7; 7 nucleotides match TRBD1. Germline loops: CDR1 WSHSY, CDR2 SAAADI. The CDR3 contains 14 residues. The V gene end was trimmed by 7 bases and the J gene end by 7 bases; junction bases not matched to a gene: 13. The CDR3 DNA reads TGCGCCAGCAACGCCGGGACAGCCCTTTTGGAGCAGTACTTC. Amino acid sequence: CASNAGTALLEQYF.